This TCR beta chain was identified during a study of cytomegalovirus exposure and HLA in healthy donors. CDR1 and CDR2 (germline): LNHDA, SQIVND (reference sequence). V lost 7 bases and J 3 bases, leaving 9 bases between the germline ends. The CDR3 has 13 residues. Broader study findings: Reportedly, diagnosis of cytomegalovirus status by the classifier showed high specificity and sensitivity.

A multiplex PCR was run with 60 Vbeta primers and 13 Jbeta primers. The data were produced by immunoSEQ multiplex PCR, yet TCRdb's version contains in-frame clones alone and is incomplete. Among 150,000 to 170,000 clones listed, over 65% were seen once. This clone was recorded a few times. Antigen specificity is unknown. The chain uses TRBV19 and TRBJ1-4; D not resolved. This clonotype was obtained from a man in his thirties or forties in good health and CMV-seronegative. Sequenced: PBMCs. DNA for the CDR3: TGTGCCAGTATAGACGGGGCTAATGAAAAACTGTTTTTT. This translates into CASIDGANEKLFF.